The 21 T cell receptor beta chains in this list originate from one sample, sequenced in a study of blood T cell repertoires in COVID-19. The data were produced by immunoSEQ multiplex PCR, yet TCRdb's version contains in-frame clones alone and is incomplete. In the table there are approximately 50,000 clones, 86% of which are singletons. Sequencing was carried out using peripheral blood. Receptors were obtained from a woman aged 80 or over with acute or convalescent COVID-19.

The rearrangement links TRBV5-4 to TRBJ2-1, with TRBD2 as a possible D gene (6 bases). V lost 3 bases to trimming and J lost 9 bases, with 10 bases between them. Per the germline V gene, CDR1 is SGHNT and CDR2 is YYREEE (reference sequence). The CDR3 contains 12 residues. The CDR3 loop reads CASSSAGFEQFF. The CDR3 DNA is TGTGCCAGCAGCTCCGCGGGATTTGAGCAGTTCTTC.

J is TRBJ2-1 and V is TRBV10-3; 9 bases line up with TRBD2. The CDR3 has 17 residues. The ends lost 3 bases at V and 6 bases at J; junction bases unmatched: 12. CDR1 is ENHRY, CDR2 SYGVKD, per germline. The CDR3 nucleotides are TGTGCCATCAGTGAAGGGGTTATGGGGACTAGCAGCAATGAGCAGTTCTTC. It is translated as CAISEGVMGTSSNEQFF.

The rearrangement links TRBV18 to TRBJ1-2; TRBD1 matches 8 bases. The V gene end was trimmed by 2 bases and the J gene end by 4 bases; junction bases not matched to a gene: 9. CDR3 length equals 16 residues. Germline assignment: CDR1 KGHSH and CDR2 LQKENI. The CDR3 sequence is CASSPKTGEGIYGYTF. DNA of the CDR3: TGTGCCAGCTCACCAAAGACAGGGGAGGGTATCTATGGCTACACCTTC.

V usage is TRBV9 and J usage is TRBJ2-5; D is perhaps TRBD2 (6 bases). CDR1 SGDLS and CDR2 YYNGEE come from the germline V gene. The CDR3 length is 15 residues. V was shortened by 3 bases and J by 0 bases, with 12 bases between the two germline ends. CDR3 region: CASSGGGGYQETQYF. DNA for the CDR3: TGTGCCAGCAGCGGAGGAGGAGGGTACCAAGAGACCCAGTACTTC.

The genes are TRBV18 and TRBJ1-1, with a possible D match to TRBD1 (5 bases). With 2 bases removed from V and 6 bases from J, the gap between germline ends came to 13 bases. The CDR3 runs 14 residues. Germline V gene data show CDR1 as KGHSH and CDR2 as LQKENI. Here the CDR3 reads CASSPGIKGSEAFF. DNA for the CDR3: TGTGCCAGCTCACCAGGAATAAAGGGGTCTGAAGCTTTCTTT.

The gene calls are TRBV11-1 and TRBJ1-1; D may be TRBD1 (6 bases). Germline CDR1 is SGHAT and CDR2 is FQDESV (reference sequence). This CDR3 has 16 amino acids. Between the trimmed V and J ends, which lost 0 bases and 1 base, there was a span of 12 bases. The CDR3: CASSLALPGENTEAFF. DNA of the CDR3: TGTGCCAGCAGCTTAGCCCTCCCAGGGGAGAACACTGAAGCTTTCTTT.

The V gene is TRBV2, the J gene TRBJ2-3; 7 bases are shared with TRBD2. CDR1 and CDR2 (germline): SNHLY, FYNNEI. The J segment lost 2 bases and the V segment lost 0 bases, leaving 11 bases of the junction unmatched. The CDR3 length is 18 residues. Written as DNA, the CDR3 is TGTGCCAGCAGTGAAGCGCTATGGGGGAGGGCCGTCACAGATACGCAGTATTTT. Its protein product is CASSEALWGRAVTDTQYF.

This chain uses TRBV28 with TRBJ2-7; 7 nucleotides line up with TRBD1. This CDR3 spans 14 amino acids. CDR1 is MDHEN and CDR2 is SYDVKM in the germline V gene. With V trimmed by 2 bases and J by 3 bases, 4 bases remained unmatched. CDR3 in DNA: TGTGCCAGCAGTTTACCAGGGGGTAACTACGAGCAGTACTTC. Translated: CASSLPGGNYEQYF.

The rearrangement joins TRBV28 to TRBJ1-2, with TRBD1 identical over 12 bases. The V segment lost 5 bases and the J segment 8 bases; nucleotides outside the gene matches: 12. From germline, CDR1 is MDHEN and CDR2 SYDVKM. CDR3 size: 16 residues. CDR3 in amino acids: CASSTGTGGAPGGYTF. The CDR3 coding sequence is TGTGCCAGCAGTACCGGGACAGGGGGCGCCCCGGGCGGCTACACCTTC.

The chain has TRBV5-6 and TRBJ1-2; possibly TRBD1 for D (6 bases). V lost 2 bases, J lost 0 bases, and 8 bases lay in between. Germline CDR1 is SGHDT and CDR2 is YYEEEE. The CDR3 has 14 residues. CDR3 DNA sequence: TGTGCCAGCAGCTTTGGACAGTCTAACTATGGCTACACCTTC. Translation gives CASSFGQSNYGYTF.

The chain combines TRBV28 with TRBJ1-2; the D gene is possibly TRBD1 (5 bases). The CDR3 covers 13 residues. Trimming removed 2 bases from V and 4 bases from J, with 8 bases in between. Germline loops: CDR1 MDHEN, CDR2 SYDVKM. In DNA form, the CDR3 reads TGTGCCAGCAGTTTACAGGGATCCTATGGCTACACCTTC. Protein: CASSLQGSYGYTF.

The rearrangement links TRBV27 to TRBJ2-5; 7 nucleotides agree with TRBD2. V was pared by 3 bases and J by 1 base, with 2 bases of the junction left unmatched. Germline V gene lookup returns CDR1 MNHEY and CDR2 SMNVEV (reference sequence). This CDR3 region has 14 residues. The CDR3 coding sequence is TGTGCCAGCAGTTTCTGGGGGGGCCAAGAGACCCAGTACTTC. Residues: CASSFWGGQETQYF.

The chain uses TRBV5-1 and TRBJ2-1; 10 bases map to TRBD2. The germline V gene encodes CDR1 SGHRS and CDR2 YFSETQ. The CDR3 totals 15 residues. The V gene end was trimmed by 2 bases and the J gene end by 4 bases; junction bases not matched to a gene: 3. CDR3 sequence reads: CASSFSSGGYNEQFF. In DNA form, the CDR3 reads TGCGCCAGCAGCTTCTCTAGCGGGGGATACAATGAGCAGTTCTTC.

The rearrangement joins TRBV11-2 to TRBJ2-5; D unresolved. CDR1 and CDR2 (germline): SGHAT, FQNNGV. This CDR3 spans 12 amino acids. V lost 4 bases and J lost 7, with 10 bases in between. The CDR3 protein is CASSSSARTQYF. CDR3 bases: TGTGCCAGCAGCTCTTCTGCGAGGACCCAGTACTTC.

In DNA form, the CDR3 reads TGTGCCAGCAGCTTGGGGGACAGGGATTCACCCCTCCACTTT. Residues: CASSLGDRDSPLHF. The V gene is TRBV5-4, the J gene TRBJ1-6; 9 bases agree with TRBD1. Germline trimming cut 0 bases from V and 8 bases from J; bases unmatched to any gene: 0. The germline gives CDR1 SGHNT, CDR2 YYREEE (reference sequence). The CDR3 spans 14 residues.

This rearrangement joins TRBV7-3 to TRBJ1-2; D might be TRBD1 (6 bases). Trimming stripped 5 bases from V and 3 bases from J, with 16 bases between. Germline assignment: CDR1 SGHTA and CDR2 FQGTGA. The CDR3 contains 15 residues. In DNA, the CDR3 is TGTGCCAGCAGCAATGAGCCAGGGGAACACTATGGCTACACCTTC. This gives the protein CASSNEPGEHYGYTF.

The count of this clone is one. V is TRBV15 and J is TRBJ2-1; 8 nucleotides align to TRBD1. CDR1 and CDR2 (germline): LNHNV, YYDKDF (reference sequence). V lost 1 base to trimming and J lost 6 bases; unmatched junction nucleotides: 5. The CDR3 covers 15 residues. CDR3 amino acids: CATSRGGQGINEQFF. In DNA form, the CDR3 reads TGTGCCACCAGCAGAGGAGGACAGGGTATCAATGAGCAGTTCTTC.

This clone was seen only once. This chain joins TRBV6-5 and TRBJ1-2; D is uncertain. Trimming cost V 9 bases and J 1 base, with 12 bases left between them. From germline, CDR1 is MNHEY and CDR2 SVGAGI. The CDR3 contains 13 residues. CDR3 region: CASEARVNYGYTF. Here the CDR3 DNA reads TGTGCCAGTGAGGCCCGGGTTAACTATGGCTACACCTTC.

The chain is built from TRBV2 and TRBJ2-5; 9 bases are a match to TRBD2. CDR3 length: 15 residues. The V segment lost 3 bases and the J segment 7 bases; nucleotides outside the gene matches: 9. Germline CDR1 is SNHLY and CDR2 is FYNNEI. Here the CDR3 DNA reads TGTGCCAGCAGTGAGGTTGCGGGGGGGTTTGGGACCCAGTACTTC. This encodes CASSEVAGGFGTQYF.

The chain employs TRBV19 and TRBJ1-2; 10 bases align to TRBD1. CDR3 length: 16 residues. With 8 bases clipped from V and 7 bases from J, the junction kept 16 bases outside the gene matches. Germline V gene sequence: CDR1 LNHDA, CDR2 SQIVND (reference sequence). The CDR3 DNA follows: TGTGCCAGTGTTACAACGGGACAGGGGATAACCTCTGGCTACACCTTC. It is translated as CASVTTGQGITSGYTF.

The rearrangement uses TRBV7-3 and TRBJ2-2, with 7 bases that match TRBD2. With 5 bases clipped from V and 0 bases from J, the junction kept 3 bases outside the gene matches. This CDR3 region has 15 residues. CDR1 is SGHTA and CDR2 is FQGTGA in the germline V gene. DNA for the CDR3: TGTGCCAGCAGCACCGGACTAGCGAACACCGGGGAGCTGTTTTTT. Protein: CASSTGLANTGELFF.